This TCR beta chain is drawn from a study of cytomegalovirus exposure and HLA in healthy donors. Trimming cost V 4 bases and J 1 base, with 9 bases left between them. The CDR3 is made up of 14 amino acids. Germline CDR1 is WNHNN and CDR2 is SYGVQD (reference sequence). 60 Vbeta and 13 Jbeta primers were used in PCR. Generated by immunoSEQ multiplex PCR, the TCRdb table keeps only in-frame clones and is missing some. The sample lists some 120,000 clones, 81% seen once, with under 5% in the top ten. The sample taken for sequencing was PBMCs. The chain uses TRBV10-1 and TRBJ2-3, with unresolved D. The TCR was taken from a man younger than 30 in good health and CMV-seropositive. The CDR3 nucleotides read TGCGCCAGCAGTGGTGACACGGGCACAGATACGCAGTATTTT. Translating gives CASSGDTGTDTQYF.